This entry lists 6 T cell receptor beta chains sequenced from one sample in a study of blood T cell repertoires in COVID-19. Repertoires were generated with immunoSEQ multiplex PCR, while TCRdb's copy carries only in-frame clones and drops some. This table has about 180,000 clones, around 86% appearing once. The specimen was peripheral blood. These receptors were taken from a woman aged 30 to 39 with active or convalescent COVID-19.

J is TRBJ1-2 and V is TRBV5-6, with 8 bases matching TRBD1. The J segment lost 0 bases and the V segment lost 5 bases, leaving 6 bases of the junction unmatched. The CDR3 runs 15 residues. Germline CDR1 reads SGHDT; CDR2 reads YYEEEE. CDR3 region: CASRQTGAANYGYTF. For the CDR3, the DNA is TGTGCCAGCAGACAGACAGGGGCAGCTAACTATGGCTACACCTTC.

This sequence joins TRBV7-9 and TRBJ1-1; unclear D gene. The CDR3 is 13 residues long. The germline gives CDR1 SEHNR, CDR2 FQNEAQ (reference sequence). V was shortened by 0 bases and J by 11 bases, with 13 bases between the two germline ends. Here the CDR3 DNA reads TGTGCCAGCAGCTTAGCGAACAGCCTCGGTGCTTTCTTT. Translated: CASSLANSLGAFF.

The chain links TRBV11-3 to TRBJ1-1; D uncertain. Trimming left V 5 bases short and J 11 bases short, with 18 bases between. The CDR3 covers 13 residues. Per the germline V gene, CDR1 is SGHNT and CDR2 is YENEEA. CDR3 in DNA: TGTGCCAGCAGCCCCCGGTCAGGATTGAGTGCTTTCTTT. Translating gives CASSPRSGLSAFF.

This clone was found once. The chain employs TRBV10-1 and TRBJ2-3, with TRBD2 identical over 12 bases. The CDR3 is made up of 17 amino acids. Losses at the gene ends were 6 bases for V and 4 bases for J; bases not matched to a gene: 11. CDR1 and CDR2 (germline): WNHNN, SYGVQD (reference sequence). The CDR3: CASSGSLAGGEADTQYF. The CDR3, as DNA: TGCGCCAGCAGCGGCTCTCTAGCGGGGGGGGAGGCAGATACGCAGTATTTT.

In this sample, this clone turned up once. The rearrangement uses TRBV5-8 and TRBJ2-1; 8 nucleotides line up with TRBD2. The CDR3 runs 15 residues. The J segment lost 4 bases and the V segment lost 5 bases, leaving 8 bases of the junction unmatched. Germline lookup yields CDR1 SGHTS and CDR2 YDEGEE. Here the CDR3 reads CASRVTGTSYNEQFF. CDR3 DNA: TGTGCCAGCAGGGTTACAGGGACTAGTTACAATGAGCAGTTCTTC. Supplemented by reference TRBV5-8 and TRBJ2-1, the full variable domain reads EAGVTQSPTHLIKTRGQQATLRCSPISGHTSVYWYQQALGLGLQFLLWYDEGEERNRGNFPPRFSGRQFPNYSSELNVNALELEDSALYLCASRVTGTSYNEQFFGPGTRLTVL.

The chain uses TRBV7-2 and TRBJ1-2; 8 nucleotides line up with TRBD1. Germline assignment: CDR1 SGHTA and CDR2 FQGNSA. With 5 bases clipped from V and 3 bases from J, the junction kept 8 bases outside the gene matches. The CDR3 is made up of 15 amino acids. As DNA, the CDR3 is TGTGCCAGCAGCCCAGACAGGGGCAGAGACTATGGCTACACCTTC. Its translation: CASSPDRGRDYGYTF.